Detailed here is one T cell receptor beta chain. This clonotype is assessed as medium-sized (0.01 to 0.1%). Its antigen target is currently unknown. No quality values exist for individual bases; no much larger clone is one base distant. The library was made by RT-PCR. The sample was run on an Illumina MiSeq. Clones were called with MiXCR by TCRdb after fastp trimmed the public reads at Q25, and only in-frame beta chains were retained. Each entry merges the rows of one CDR3 protein and shows their most common DNA and genes. This sample comprises 700 to 1,000 distinct CDR3 sequences, over 7.5% of them detected only once. The ten largest make up roughly 16% of the sample. These data belong to a study of immune reconstitution after stem cell transplant in scleroderma (dated by TCRdb to 2015 to 2018). According to the germline V gene, CDR1 reads SGHDT and CDR2 reads YYEEEE. Counted from cysteine to phenylalanine, this CDR3 has 16 amino acids. Just the 48-base CDR3 DNA is kept, in frame starting at base 1. Trimming costs V 0 bases and J 0 bases, and their ends lie 10 bases apart.

This TCR came from a male donor with systemic sclerosis. The material was obtained before or after autologous hematopoietic stem cell transplantation (not recorded which). Rearrangement joined TRBV5-6 to TRBJ2-1; confidence is insufficient to name the D gene. The DNA sequence reads TGTGCCAGCAGCTTGGGGTTTCATAGCTCCTACAATGAGCAGTTCTTC. The resulting protein is CASSLGFHSSYNEQFF.